This entry lists 30 T cell receptor beta chains sequenced from one sample in a study of T cell responses to AZD1222 COVID-19 vaccine. The data were produced by immunoSEQ multiplex PCR, yet TCRdb's version contains in-frame clones alone and is incomplete. The top ten hold 3.5% to 5% of the sample, which has approximately 83,000 clones, about nine tenths seen once. This material consisted of peripheral blood, taken on day 0 of MenACWY control vaccination. These receptors were taken from an adult in good health.

The CDR3 sequence is CASSRERANYGYTF. The CDR3 DNA reads as TGTGCCAGCAGCCGAGAGAGAGCTAACTATGGCTACACCTTC. The chain has TRBV5-6 and TRBJ1-2; D gene unclear. Germline V gives CDR1 SGHDT, CDR2 YYEEEE. The CDR3 is made up of 14 amino acids. V was pared by 4 bases and J by 0 bases, with 10 bases between.

This chain connects TRBV6-6 to TRBJ1-1; the D gene is possibly TRBD1 (6 bases). The CDR3 loop spans 14 amino acids. Trimming removed 2 bases at V and 2 bases at J, with 9 bases between. In germline, CDR1 is MNHNY, CDR2 SVGAGI (reference sequence). The CDR3 region is CASSYGTLNTEAFF. The CDR3 bases are TGTGCCAGCAGTTACGGGACATTAAACACTGAAGCTTTCTTT.

A single count supports this clone. The chain combines TRBV18 with TRBJ2-7, with 8 bases fitting TRBD1. The junction had 3 bases not matched to a gene; V was cut back by 2 bases and J by 3 bases. Germline V gene sequence: CDR1 KGHSH, CDR2 LQKENI. CDR3 size: 14 residues. The CDR3 spells CASSPAQGGYEQYF. The CDR3 DNA sequence: TGTGCCAGCTCACCAGCACAGGGGGGCTACGAGCAGTACTTC. Based on the CDR3 plus reference TRBV18 and TRBJ2-7, the full variable domain is NAGVMQNPRHLVRRRGQEARLRCSPMKGHSHVYWYRQLPEEGLKFMVYLQKENIIDESGMPKERFSAEFPKEGPSILRIQQVVRGDSAAYFCASSPAQGGYEQYFGPGTRLTVT.

The rearrangement links TRBV15 to TRBJ2-1, with 8 bases that match TRBD2. The CDR3 covers 16 residues. Unmatched junction bases numbered 8, after V lost 0 bases and J lost 7 bases. From germline, CDR1 is LNHNV and CDR2 YYDKDF (reference sequence). CDR3 region: CATSRDGGRTGNEQFF. CDR3 sequence (DNA): TGTGCCACCAGCAGAGATGGCGGGAGGACGGGAAATGAGCAGTTCTTC.

Remarks on this clone: The sample carries other DNA sequences with the same CDR3. This rearrangement joins TRBV4-2 to TRBJ1-1, with D uncertain. CDR1 and CDR2 from the germline V gene are LGHNA and YNFKEQ. The V end lost 5 bases, the J end lost 0 bases, and 7 bases lay between the germline ends. The CDR3 runs to 13 residues. CDR3 in DNA: TGTGCCAGCAGCAGGACTCTGAACACTGAAGCTTTCTTT. Protein sequence: CASSRTLNTEAFF.

The chain carries TRBV6-2 or TRBV6-3 and TRBJ1-5; D perhaps matches TRBD1 (5 bases). The germline V gene has CDR1 MNHEY and CDR2 SVGEGT. V was pared by 2 bases and J by 9 bases, with 20 bases between. This CDR3 region has 16 residues. The CDR3 nucleotides are TGTGCCAGCAGTTACACGATTGGGGCGAATGGTGGGCCCCAGCATTTT. Translation: CASSYTIGANGGPQHF.

The V gene is TRBV7-2, the J gene TRBJ2-1, with D tentatively TRBD2 (5 bases). Deletions cut 2 bases from V and 2 bases from J, with 13 bases between. Germline V gene data show CDR1 as SGHTA and CDR2 as FQGNSA. The CDR3 loop spans 16 amino acids. The CDR3 nucleotides read TGTGCCAGCAGCTTATCGACGACGGGAACCTACAATGAGCAGTTCTTC. As protein: CASSLSTTGTYNEQFF.

As to this clone: Other DNA sequences of this sample code for an identical CDR3. The J gene is TRBJ2-1, the V gene TRBV12-3 or TRBV12-4, with TRBD1 as a possible D gene (5 bases). V lost 2 bases and J 7 bases, leaving 6 bases between the germline ends. This CDR3 contains 12 residues. The CDR3 DNA follows: TGTGCCAGCAGTTTAAGGGGTAATGAGCAGTTCTTC. Its translation: CASSLRGNEQFF.

The V call is TRBV9, the J call TRBJ2-1, with 9 bases identical to TRBD2. The CDR3 extends over 14 amino acids. Germline V lookup: CDR1 SGDLS, CDR2 YYNGEE. The V gene end was trimmed by 1 base and the J gene end by 10 bases; junction bases not matched to a gene: 6. As DNA, the CDR3 is TGTGCCAGCAGCGTATCAATAGCGGGAGTAGAGCAGTTCTTC. It yields the protein CASSVSIAGVEQFF.

This chain connects TRBV7-8 to TRBJ2-1; D tentatively fits TRBD1 or TRBD2 (6 bases each). Looked up from germline, CDR1 is SGHVS and CDR2 is FQNEAQ. V was cut by 4 bases and J by 8 bases, with 9 bases left in between. This CDR3 is built from 12 residues. CDR3: CASSYREDEQFF. CDR3 bases: TGTGCCAGCAGCTACAGGGAGGATGAGCAGTTCTTC.

The chain uses TRBV10-2 and TRBJ1-1; D may be TRBD1 (6 bases). Germline loops: CDR1 WSHSY, CDR2 SAAADI. The CDR3 extends over 13 amino acids. The V and J ends lost 7 bases and 5 bases respectively, with 14 bases between them. The CDR3 DNA reads as TGCGCCAGCAAGGGGGGGGAGATGACTGAAGCTTTCTTT. This sequence encodes CASKGGEMTEAFF.

Concerning this clone: In this CDR3 the conserved last residue, phenylalanine or tryptophan, is missing, so a read error is likely. The DNA is omitted, as the CDR3 cannot be located on it reliably, and the CDR3 follows TCRdb's listing. The chain recombines TRBV9 with TRBJ2-7. The germline gives CDR1 SGDLS, CDR2 YYNGEE. 10 amino acids form the CDR3, both terminal residues included. The CDR3 sequence: CASSPRRGRL.

V and J are TRBV5-5 and TRBJ2-1, with a tentative D call TRBD2 (6 bases). Germline-derived CDR1 and CDR2 are SGHKS and YYEKEE (reference sequence). This CDR3 contains 15 residues. The ends were cut back, 4 bases at V and 8 bases at J, with 19 bases in the middle. The CDR3 DNA is TGTGCCAGCAGCCCGGGGAGTGGGGGAGGAGATGAGCAGTTCTTC. This codes for CASSPGSGGGDEQFF.

This clone was recorded only once. The chain couples TRBV27 to TRBJ1-2; maybe TRBD1 (5 bases). The CDR3 totals 15 residues. Per the germline V gene, CDR1 is MNHEY and CDR2 is SMNVEV (reference sequence). Trimming took 6 bases from V and 7 from J, leaving 21 bases between them. CDR3 nucleotides: TGTGCCAGCAGGGCGGGGGTGGGCCACTTGGGTGGCTACACCTTC. Amino acids: CASRAGVGHLGGYTF.

This sequence joins TRBV19 and TRBJ1-3; D is undetermined. The CDR3 covers 13 residues. Per germline, CDR1 LNHDA and CDR2 SQIVND (reference sequence). V lost 8 bases, J lost 4 bases, and 12 bases lay in between. CDR3: CASGGSSGNTIYF. As DNA, the CDR3 is TGTGCCAGTGGAGGGAGTTCCGGAAACACCATATATTTT.

The chain recombines TRBV7-2 with TRBJ1-1, with D possibly TRBD1 on 5 matching bases. The CDR3 covers 11 residues. Germline V gene lookup returns CDR1 SGHTA and CDR2 FQGNSA. Trimming cost V 3 bases and J 7 bases, with 6 bases left between them. The CDR3 region is CASSLRGEAFF. Here the CDR3 DNA reads TGTGCCAGCAGCTTGAGGGGTGAAGCTTTCTTT.

The chain employs TRBV28 and TRBJ1-5; possibly TRBD1 for D (5 bases). Per germline, CDR1 MDHEN and CDR2 SYDVKM. The CDR3 is 14 amino acids. The germline V and J ends were trimmed by 7 bases and 1 base, with 11 bases remaining between them. CDR3: CASIRGGSNQPQHF. The CDR3 DNA reads TGTGCCAGCATACGGGGGGGGAGCAATCAGCCCCAGCATTTT.

DNA for the CDR3: TGTGCCACGTCCAGCGATGGGTACGATCAGCCCCAGCATTTT. It is translated as CATSSDGYDQPQHF. The chain has TRBV24-1 and TRBJ1-5; D unclear. CDR3 length: 14 amino acids. V was trimmed by 10 bases and J by 5 bases, leaving 17 bases between them. Germline-derived CDR1 and CDR2 are KGHDR and SFDVKD.

The V call is TRBV7-9, the J call TRBJ1-4; unclear D gene. Between the trimmed V and J ends, which lost 5 bases and 8 bases, there was a span of 15 bases. Per the germline V gene, CDR1 is SEHNR and CDR2 is FQNEAQ (reference sequence). The CDR3 covers 14 residues. DNA of the CDR3: TGTGCCAGCAGCGCCCCCGACGGAAGCGAAAAACTGTTTTTT. Translated: CASSAPDGSEKLFF.

CDR3 sequence (DNA): TGTGCCAGCAGCTTGGACTATTACAATGAGCAGTTCTTC. Encoded protein: CASSLDYYNEQFF. J is TRBJ2-1 and V is TRBV5-4; D not resolved. Trimming shortened V by 0 bases and J by 4 bases, and 5 bases separated the two germline ends. Germline lookup yields CDR1 SGHNT and CDR2 YYREEE (reference sequence). The CDR3 spans 13 residues.

This chain connects TRBV28 to TRBJ2-1; D gene uncertain. Germline values: CDR1 MDHEN, CDR2 SYDVKM. The CDR3 totals 19 residues. V lost 5 bases, J lost 1 base, and 24 bases lay in between. Written as DNA, the CDR3 is TGTGCCAGCAGTCCCCCCTTGGTGGGGTCCCGAACTTCCTACAATGAGCAGTTCTTC. This encodes CASSPPLVGSRTSYNEQFF.

This sequence joins TRBV10-3 and TRBJ2-1; no clear D. Germline CDR1 ENHRY, CDR2 SYGVKD. There are 14 residues in the CDR3. V lost 6 bases and J 7 bases, leaving 16 bases between the germline ends. CDR3 region: CAISRGFPNNEQFF. CDR3 DNA sequence: TGTGCCATCAGCCGTGGCTTTCCGAATAATGAGCAGTTCTTC.

The chain is built from TRBV12-3 or TRBV12-4 and TRBJ1-2, with D unclear. Trimming shortened V by 7 bases and J by 4 bases, and 13 bases separated the two germline ends. The length of the CDR3 is 13 residues. The CDR3 sequence is CASTHSGIYGYTF. CDR3 nucleotide sequence: TGTGCCAGCACCCATTCCGGCATCTATGGCTACACCTTC.

As concerns this clone: The sample contains more than one DNA sequence encoding this CDR3. DNA of the CDR3: TGTGCCAGCAGTTACTCGAAGGGGAAAGCTTTCTTT. Residues: CASSYSKGKAFF. The chain joins TRBV6-2 or TRBV6-3 to TRBJ1-1; a weak D match, TRBD1 (5 bases). Trimming took off 0 bases at V and 9 bases at J, with 8 bases between the two ends. CDR1 MNHEY and CDR2 SVGEGT come from the germline V gene. This CDR3 contains 12 residues.

The chain couples TRBV2 to TRBJ2-7; possibly TRBD2 for D (5 bases). V lost 6 bases, J lost 0 bases, and 9 bases lay in between. CDR1 is SNHLY, CDR2 FYNNEI, per germline. This CDR3 is 13 amino acids long. CDR3 region: CASSGEFSYEQYF. CDR3 in DNA: TGTGCCAGCAGCGGGGAGTTCTCCTACGAGCAGTACTTC.

V is TRBV25-1 and J is TRBJ1-1; TRBD1 matches 7 bases. This CDR3 has 13 amino acids. The junction had 7 bases not matched to a gene; V was cut back by 5 bases and J by 7 bases. Per germline, CDR1 MGHDK and CDR2 SYGVNS. CDR3 loop: CASSQTGPNEAFF. CDR3 bases: TGTGCCAGCAGTCAGACAGGGCCAAATGAAGCTTTCTTT.

This chain joins TRBV28 and TRBJ1-5; possibly TRBD1 for D (5 bases). Germline V gene data show CDR1 as MDHEN and CDR2 as SYDVKM. V dropped 8 bases and J dropped 1 base, with 15 bases sitting between them. The CDR3 extends over 15 amino acids. The CDR3 region is CASEGYRGSNQPQHF. CDR3 sequence (DNA): TGTGCCAGCGAAGGGTATAGGGGAAGCAATCAGCCCCAGCATTTT.

The chain links TRBV5-1 to TRBJ2-3; TRBD2 matches 10 bases. The CDR3 runs to 16 residues. CDR1 SGHRS and CDR2 YFSETQ come from the germline V gene. Trimming removed 0 bases from V and 1 base from J; junction bases left unmatched: 2. CDR3 bases: TGCGCCAGCAGCTTGGAGCGGGAGGGAGGCACAGATACGCAGTATTTT. This gives the protein CASSLEREGGTDTQYF.

V and J are TRBV30 and TRBJ1-6; possibly TRBD1 for D (5 bases). There are 14 residues in the CDR3. V lost 0 bases, J lost 9 bases, and 12 bases lay in between. Per the germline V gene, CDR1 is GTSNPN and CDR2 is SVGIG (reference sequence). Here the CDR3 reads CAWSVGGGSSPLHF. Here the CDR3 DNA reads TGTGCCTGGAGTGTTGGGGGGGGGAGTTCACCCCTCCACTTT.

V usage is TRBV15 and J usage is TRBJ1-2; D remains unclear. V shed 0 bases and J shed 8 bases, with 16 bases lying between them. This CDR3 is 15 amino acids long. CDR1 and CDR2 (germline): LNHNV, YYDKDF (reference sequence). CDR3 sequence: CATSREAVLKVGYTF. CDR3 in DNA: TGTGCCACCAGCAGAGAGGCGGTATTAAAGGTGGGCTACACCTTC. Based on the CDR3 plus reference TRBV15 and TRBJ1-2, the full variable domain is DAMVIQNPRYQVTQFGKPVTLSCSQTLNHNVMYWYQQKSSQAPKLLFHYYDKDFNNEADTPDNFQSRRPNTSFCFLDIRSPGLGDTAMYLCATSREAVLKVGYTFGSGTRLTVV.